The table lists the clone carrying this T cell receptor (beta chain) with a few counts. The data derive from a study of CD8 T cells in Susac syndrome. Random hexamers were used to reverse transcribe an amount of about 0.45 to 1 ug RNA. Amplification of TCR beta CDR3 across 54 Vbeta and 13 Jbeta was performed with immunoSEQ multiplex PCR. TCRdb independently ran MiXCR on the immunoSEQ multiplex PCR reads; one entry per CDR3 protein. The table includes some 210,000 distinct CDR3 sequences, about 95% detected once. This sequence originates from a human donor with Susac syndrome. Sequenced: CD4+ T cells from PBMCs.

The CDR3 DNA reads TGTGCCTGGAGTACCCCTAGGGGGGAGGGCACTGAAGCTTTCTTT. Translating it yields CAWSTPRGEGTEAFF. This rearrangement joins TRBV30 to TRBJ1-1; tentative D call: TRBD1 (6 bases). V was pared by 2 bases and J by 4 bases, with 17 bases between. Germline CDR1 is GTSNPN and CDR2 is SVGIG (reference sequence). This CDR3 contains 15 residues.